These T cell receptor beta chains were read from a single sample in a study of T cells in Graves' hyperthyroidism and ophthalmopathy. TCRdb itself ran the multiplex PCR reads through MiXCR, one entry per CDR3 protein. The data contain some 620,000 distinct CDR3 sequences, under 20% of them singletons. The source material was blood. The receptors shown here come from a woman in her thirties with Graves' hyperthyroidism. Both conserved end residues are part of each CDR3. Each record gives: V gene, clone size, D gene, J gene, CDR3 protein, CDR3 DNA. The D gene is left open where the match is weak. The size entry is marked missing in some rows and otherwise reads once, few, many or a size class.

TRBV3-1	many	TRBD2	TRBJ2-1	CASSYGGIYNEQFF	TGTGCCAGCAGCTACGGGGGGATCTACAATGAGCAGTTCTTC
TRBV7-3	many	.	TRBJ2-3	CASSLGYTDTQYF	TGTGCCAGCAGCTTAGGGTACACAGATACGCAGTATTTT
TRBV19	.	.	TRBJ2-7	CASSMASYNEQYF	TGTGCCAGTAGTATGGCGTCCTACAACGAGCAGTACTTC
TRBV30	many	.	TRBJ2-2	CACGRMNTGELFF	TGTGCCTGTGGTAGAATGAACACCGGGGAGCTGTTTTTT
TRBV10-3	.	TRBD1	TRBJ2-3	CAISHRGRSPTDTQYF	TGTGCCATCAGTCACAGGGGGCGAAGCCCCACAGATACGCAGTATTTT
TRBV5-1	.	TRBD1	TRBJ1-4	CASSSGQGEKLFF	TGCGCCAGCAGCTCCGGACAGGGGGAAAAACTGTTTTTT
TRBV27	many	.	TRBJ1-5	CASSQTANFYQPQHF	TGTGCCAGCAGTCAAACCGCAAACTTCTATCAGCCCCAGCATTTT
TRBV28	many	TRBD1	TRBJ2-2	CASSRDRTHLSLFF	TGTGCCAGCAGTCGGGACAGGACCCACCTAAGTCTGTTTTTT
TRBV5-6	.	.	TRBJ1-4	CASTMGVNEKLFF	TGTGCCAGCACTATGGGGGTTAATGAAAAACTGTTTTTT
TRBV13	many	.	TRBJ2-7	CASSFGATTTYEQYF	TGTGCCAGCAGCTTTGGCGCGACTACTACCTACGAGCAGTACTTC
TRBV6-1	.	TRBD2	TRBJ2-3	CASSDVLAGGPDTQYF	TGTGCCAGCAGTGATGTACTAGCGGGAGGGCCAGATACGCAGTATTTT
TRBV19	many	.	TRBJ1-1	CASSEGNTEAFF	TGTGCCAGCAGTGAAGGGAACACTGAAGCTTTCTTT
TRBV12-3/TRBV12-4	many	.	TRBJ2-3	CASSLGHDTQYF	TGTGCCAGCAGTTTGGGGCACGATACGCAGTATTTT
TRBV28	many	TRBD2	TRBJ2-5	CASSLAGDETQYF	TGTGCCAGCAGTTTAGCGGGGGATGAGACCCAGTACTTC
TRBV20-1	many	.	TRBJ1-4	CSALGTDNEKLFF	TGCAGTGCCCTCGGGACGGATAATGAAAAACTGTTTTTT
TRBV12-3/TRBV12-4	many	TRBD2	TRBJ2-3	CASSPGPGLGSTDTQYF	TGTGCCAGCAGTCCAGGACCGGGACTAGGAAGCACAGATACGCAGTATTTT
TRBV7-2	.	TRBD1	TRBJ1-6	CASSSEGAVNSPLHF	TGTGCCAGCAGTAGCGAGGGGGCGGTCAATTCACCCCTCCACTTT
TRBV12-3/TRBV12-4	many	.	TRBJ2-3	CASSPGVASVRDTQYF	TGTGCCAGCAGCCCGGGGGTCGCCAGTGTGAGAGATACGCAGTATTTT
TRBV20-1	many	.	TRBJ1-1	CSASQPGRPASEAFF	TGCAGTGCTAGCCAGCCAGGGAGACCAGCCAGTGAAGCTTTCTTT
TRBV7-2	few	.	TRBJ2-5	CASSRPRTRPISQETQYF	TGTGCCAGCAGCCGTCCTCGGACCCGTCCTATTTCCCAAGAGACCCAGTACTTC
TRBV20-1	many	.	TRBJ2-1	CSASGWNDEQFF	TGCAGTGCCTCTGGTTGGAACGATGAGCAGTTCTTC
TRBV5-1	many	TRBD1	TRBJ2-7	CASSLGTGVDEQYF	TGCGCCAGCAGCTTGGGGACAGGTGTTGACGAGCAGTACTTC
TRBV11-2	few	TRBD2	TRBJ2-1	CASSQLASSYNEQFF	TGTGCCAGCAGCCAACTAGCGAGCTCCTACAATGAGCAGTTCTTC
TRBV10-3	many	.	TRBJ2-7	CASGGDRVGEQYF	TGTGCCAGCGGGGGGGACAGGGTCGGCGAGCAGTACTTC
TRBV3-1	.	.	TRBJ1-2	CASSPTTTGGYTF	TGTGCCAGCAGCCCCACGACAACAGGGGGCTACACCTTC
TRBV3-1	many	TRBD1	TRBJ2-5	CASSRDREFWETQYF	TGTGCCAGCAGCCGGGACAGGGAGTTTTGGGAGACCCAGTACTTC
TRBV15	.	TRBD1	TRBJ2-5	CATSPRQGPETQYF	TGTGCCACCAGCCCTCGACAGGGTCCAGAGACCCAGTACTTC
TRBV20-1	many	.	TRBJ1-1	CSARDHKNTEAFF	TGCAGTGCTAGAGATCACAAGAACACTGAAGCTTTCTTT
TRBV27	.	.	TRBJ2-1	CASRDRLSNNEQFF	TGTGCCAGCAGAGACAGGCTCTCGAACAATGAGCAGTTCTTC
TRBV7-2	few	.	TRBJ1-2	CASSLIPPDTTGYTF	TGTGCCAGCAGCTTAATTCCACCGGACACCACGGGCTACACCTTC
TRBV20-1	few	.	TRBJ1-5	CSARPAGGINQPQHF	TGCAGTGCTAGACCCGCAGGAGGGATCAATCAGCCCCAGCATTTT
TRBV20-1	.	.	TRBJ1-5	CSASYSNQPQHF	TGCAGTGCTAGTTATAGCAATCAGCCCCAGCATTTT
TRBV27	many	.	TRBJ2-1	CASSWGGQPLGEQFF	TGTGCCAGCAGCTGGGGGGGACAGCCCCTCGGTGAGCAGTTCTTC
TRBV27	few	.	TRBJ2-5	CASSLMGKQETQYF	TGTGCCAGCAGTTTAATGGGTAAACAAGAGACCCAGTACTTC
TRBV28	many	.	TRBJ1-1	CASRVTGSTEAFF	TGTGCCAGCAGAGTTACGGGTAGCACTGAAGCTTTCTTT
TRBV20-1	many	TRBD2	TRBJ2-5	CSAPGLAGVRGETQYF	TGCAGTGCTCCGGGACTAGCGGGAGTAAGGGGAGAGACCCAGTACTTC
TRBV28	.	TRBD1	TRBJ1-2	CASSYTGGGGGDGYTF	TGTGCCAGCAGTTATACAGGGGGCGGGGGAGGCGATGGCTACACCTTC
TRBV19	few	.	TRBJ1-2	CASAGTIYGYTF	TGTGCCAGCGCAGGGACGATTTATGGCTACACCTTC
TRBV28	many	.	TRBJ2-2	CASSTMSNTGELFF	TGTGCCAGCAGCACGATGTCGAACACCGGGGAGCTGTTTTTT
TRBV2	many	.	TRBJ1-4	CASSVSRAGEKLFF	TGTGCCAGCAGTGTAAGCAGGGCCGGTGAAAAACTGTTTTTT
TRBV7-8	many	TRBD1	TRBJ2-7	CASSSRQGSSYEQYF	TGTGCCAGCAGCTCAAGACAGGGGAGCTCCTACGAGCAGTACTTC
TRBV29-1	.	.	TRBJ2-7	CSVSRLGQSGEQYF	TGCAGCGTTTCTCGACTTGGGCAGTCGGGTGAGCAGTACTTC
TRBV13	many	.	TRBJ1-4	CASSLGLTGVNEKLFF	TGTGCCAGCAGCTTAGGCCTTACAGGAGTTAATGAAAAACTGTTTTTT
TRBV10-3	many	TRBD1	TRBJ1-2	CAISQGGQGYGYTF	TGTGCCATCAGCCAGGGGGGACAGGGATATGGCTACACCTTC
TRBV30	many	.	TRBJ2-7	CAWSSGLLGGHEQYF	TGTGCCTGGAGTTCAGGACTTTTGGGGGGACACGAGCAGTACTTC
TRBV5-6	many	TRBD1	TRBJ2-1	CASSRRGRHNEQFF	TGTGCCAGCAGCCGCAGGGGGCGCCACAATGAGCAGTTCTTC
TRBV20-1	many	TRBD2	TRBJ2-1	CSAYDSGRVGNEQFF	TGCAGTGCTTACGATAGCGGGAGGGTCGGCAATGAGCAGTTCTTC